This TCR beta chain comes out of a study of prognosis after radiotherapy for stage I lung cancer. Turning to the study itself: Radiotherapy used SBRT, divided into 3 to 5 fractions and reaching a biologically effective dose of at least 100 Gy.

CDR1 and CDR2 (germline): SEHNR, FQNEAQ (reference sequence). Between the trimmed V and J ends, which lost 1 base and 14 bases, there was a span of 14 bases. There are 12 residues in the CDR3. Amplification of TCR beta CDR3 from genomic DNA used two-round multiplex PCR. First-round PCR employed TRBV- and TRBJ-specific primers for each gene. TCRdb recomputed calls from the multiplex PCR reads with MiXCR, one row per CDR3 protein. Found here are about 22,000 distinct CDR3 sequences, about 37% of them singletons; the top ten hold about 56%. The TCR sequence derives from a donor aged 50 or older with non-small cell lung cancer. V and J are TRBV7-9 and TRBJ1-2; no clear D gene. The source material was PBMCs, sampled before or after stereotactic body radiation therapy (not recorded which). In nucleotides, the CDR3 is TGTGCCAGCAGCTTAGGTCGGGCGGTGAAGACCTTC. Its protein product is CASSLGRAVKTF. The full variable domain, in which reference TRBV7-9 and TRBJ1-2 provide the parts outside the CDR3, is DTGVSQNPRHKITKRGQNVTFRCDPISEHNRLYWYRQTLGQGPEFLTYFQNEAQLEKSRLLSDRFSAERPKGSFSTLEIQRTEQGDSAMYLCASSLGRAVKTFGSGTRLTVV.